These 26 T cell receptor beta chains share one sample of origin, sequenced in a study of blood T cells in healthy people across ages. A J-beta primer mix and a sample-barcoded 5' primer were used in a second PCR of about 6 to 12 cycles. TCRdb passed the 5' RACE reads through MiXCR, listing each CDR3 protein once. The table records around 1,500,000 distinct CDR3 sequences, 35% to 45% of them present only once. Sequencing input: blood. These receptors originate from a young woman in good health.

The chain is built from TRBV4-2 and TRBJ2-4; D is ambiguous. The end of the DNA is better explained by TRBJ2-7, so the J call may be wrong. The CDR3 sequence is 13 residues long. From germline, CDR1 is LGHNA and CDR2 YNFKEQ. Here the CDR3 DNA reads TGTGCCAGCAGCCAAGCACTGGTCTACGAGCAGTACTTC. This gives the protein CASSQALVYEQYF.

The CDR3 reads CSARVEGVSYEQYF. CDR3 nucleotide sequence: TGCAGTGCTAGAGTTGAGGGGGTCTCCTACGAGCAGTACTTC. The V and J genes are TRBV20-1 and TRBJ2-7, with D perhaps matching TRBD1 (6 bases). The CDR3 totals 14 residues. Germline CDR1 is DFQATT and CDR2 is SNEGSKA (reference sequence). V was trimmed by 1 base and J by 0 bases, leaving 10 bases between them.

This chain connects TRBV6-2 or TRBV6-3 to TRBJ1-5; 12 nucleotides agree with TRBD1. This CDR3 is 16 amino acids long. Germline assignment: CDR1 MNHEY and CDR2 SVGEGT. V trimming: 5 bases; J trimming: 5 bases; junction bases outside the gene matches: 7. In nucleotides, the CDR3 is TGTGCCAGCAGTCCCGCCGGGACAGGGGGCGATCAGCCCCAGCATTTT. Its translation: CASSPAGTGGDQPQHF.

The chain recombines TRBV15 with TRBJ1-5; TRBD1 aligns across 7 bases. Losses at the gene ends were 3 bases for V and 3 bases for J; bases not matched to a gene: 8. Looked up from germline, CDR1 is LNHNV and CDR2 is YYDKDF (reference sequence). The CDR3 contains 16 residues. The DNA of the CDR3 is TGTGCCACCAGCAGGGGCGACAGGGTAGACAATCAGCCCCAGCATTTT. Encoded protein: CATSRGDRVDNQPQHF.

The chain employs TRBV12-3 or TRBV12-4 and TRBJ2-7, with D unresolved. This CDR3 has 15 residues. Trimming took off 0 bases at V and 4 bases at J, with 13 bases between the two ends. CDR3 DNA sequence: TGTGCCAGCAGTTTAGCGTATCAGTCGCCTTACGAGCAGTACTTC. This encodes CASSLAYQSPYEQYF.

The rearrangement uses TRBV27 and TRBJ2-1, with unresolved D. Germline V gene data show CDR1 as MNHEY and CDR2 as SMNVEV (reference sequence). The CDR3 totals 16 residues. Trimming stripped 2 bases from V and 0 bases from J, with 11 bases between. The CDR3 nucleotides are TGTGCCAGCAGTTTAAAGCCCACAAGCTCCTACAATGAGCAGTTCTTC. Translated, it gives CASSLKPTSSYNEQFF.

This rearrangement joins TRBV15 to TRBJ1-2; D call uncertain. Per the germline V gene, CDR1 is LNHNV and CDR2 is YYDKDF (reference sequence). V was pared by 0 bases and J by 3 bases, with 17 bases between. This CDR3 region has 17 residues. DNA of the CDR3: TGTGCCACCAGCAGAGATGATGAAAGGACTCGGGACTATGGCTACACCTTC. Translating gives CATSRDDERTRDYGYTF.

This clonotype occurred a few times. J is TRBJ2-3 and V is TRBV29-1; tentatively, D is TRBD1 or TRBD2 (5 bases each). The CDR3 covers 14 residues. In germline, CDR1 is SQVTM, CDR2 ANQGSEA. V lost 3 bases to trimming and J lost 1 base, with 11 bases between them. The CDR3 region has the DNA TGCAGCGTTGAGGGGATGGGGGGCACAGATACGCAGTATTTT. Protein: CSVEGMGGTDTQYF.

This clonotype was seen at least ten times. The chain uses TRBV20-1 and TRBJ2-1; 14 bases agree with TRBD2. The CDR3 consists of 14 residues. CDR1 is DFQATT, CDR2 SNEGSKA, per germline (reference sequence). The junction had 3 bases not matched to a gene; V was cut back by 5 bases and J by 6 bases. CDR3 nucleotide sequence: TGCAGTGCTCAGACTAGCGGGAGGGTCAATGAGCAGTTCTTC. It is translated as CSAQTSGRVNEQFF.

The chain joins TRBV4-1 to TRBJ2-7; the match to TRBD2 covers 9 bases. The CDR3 sequence is 15 residues long. Looked up from germline, CDR1 is MGHRA and CDR2 is YSYEKL. J was trimmed by 5 bases and V by 4 bases; bases with no gene match: 9. CDR3 sequence reads: CASSREPSGTNEQYF. For the CDR3, the DNA is TGCGCCAGCAGCCGAGAGCCTAGCGGGACAAACGAGCAGTACTTC.

The chain has TRBV6-5 and TRBJ2-3, with 7 bases identical to TRBD2. This CDR3 comprises 15 residues. Germline V lookup: CDR1 MNHEY, CDR2 SVGAGI. Trimming removed 6 bases from V and 2 bases from J; junction bases left unmatched: 8. CDR3 sequence reads: CASSRFGRFTDTQYF. The CDR3 DNA follows: TGTGCCAGCAGCCGCTTCGGGAGGTTCACAGATACGCAGTATTTT.

This chain connects TRBV27 to TRBJ1-1; TRBD1 agrees at 8 bases. This CDR3 region has 15 residues. With 2 bases clipped from V and 4 bases from J, the junction kept 6 bases outside the gene matches. CDR1 is MNHEY, CDR2 SMNVEV, per germline (reference sequence). CDR3 DNA: TGTGCCAGCAGTTTAAACAGGGGGTACGGCACTGAAGCTTTCTTT. The encoded protein is CASSLNRGYGTEAFF.

The CDR3 nucleotides read TGTGCCAGCAGCCGCGGGGGGGCCTCCACCGGGGAGCTGTTTTTT. This codes for CASSRGGASTGELFF. The chain links TRBV7-2 to TRBJ2-2, with 9 bases aligning to TRBD2. This CDR3 contains 15 residues. Trimming removed 5 bases from V and 4 bases from J; junction bases left unmatched: 5. Germline CDR1 SGHTA, CDR2 FQGNSA.

The chain employs TRBV6-1 and TRBJ1-1; D unclear. CDR1 and CDR2 (germline): MNHNS, SASEGT. The CDR3 consists of 12 residues. V gave up 0 bases and J gave up 10 bases, with 9 bases separating them. In DNA form, the CDR3 reads TGTGCCAGCAGTGAAGCGCTTAGAGGAGCTTTCTTT. This codes for CASSEALRGAFF.

The chain carries TRBV6-1 and TRBJ2-1, with D perhaps TRBD2 (6 bases). Germline V gene data show CDR1 as MNHNS and CDR2 as SASEGT. Trimming pared 5 bases from V and 7 bases from J, leaving 15 bases between. There are 14 residues in the CDR3. CDR3 region: CASSPRDFPNEQFF. The CDR3 DNA is TGTGCCAGCAGTCCCCGGGACTTCCCTAATGAGCAGTTCTTC.

This clonotype came up a few times. The chain carries TRBV6-2 or TRBV6-3 and TRBJ2-3; TRBD2 agrees at 12 bases. Germline trimming cut 4 bases from V and 2 bases from J; bases unmatched to any gene: 4. CDR3 size: 16 residues. Germline V gene lookup returns CDR1 MNHEY and CDR2 SVGEGT. The CDR3 reads CASSSTSGGITDTQYF. CDR3 nucleotides: TGTGCCAGCAGTTCAACTAGCGGGGGGATCACAGATACGCAGTATTTT.

The chain links TRBV12-3 or TRBV12-4 to TRBJ1-2; 9 nucleotides align to TRBD1. The junction had 10 bases not matched to a gene; V was cut back by 7 bases and J by 4 bases. CDR3 length: 15 residues. CDR3 DNA sequence: TGTGCCAGCACCAAGTGGGGACAGGGTCCCTATGGCTACACCTTC. Its protein is CASTKWGQGPYGYTF.

This clonotype was picked up a small number of times. CDR3 protein: CAISGSRDRTDSGANVLTF. CDR3 DNA: TGTGCCATCAGTGGATCGAGGGACAGGACCGACTCTGGGGCCAACGTCCTGACTTTC. The chain recombines TRBV10-3 with TRBJ2-6; 8 nucleotides line up with TRBD1. This CDR3 is 19 amino acids long. Germline V lookup: CDR1 ENHRY, CDR2 SYGVKD. After removal of 4 bases from V and 0 bases from J, the junction contained 11 bases not matched to a gene.

The chain couples TRBV29-1 to TRBJ2-4; TRBD2 matches at 7 bases. The end of the DNA aligns better with TRBJ2-7, so the J call may be wrong. CDR3 length: 11 amino acids. From germline, CDR1 is SQVTM and CDR2 ANQGSEA. The chain's CDR3 is CSGGEGNEQYF. CDR3 bases: TGCAGCGGTGGGGAGGGCAACGAGCAGTACTTC.

In this sample, this clonotype turned up a few times. The rearrangement uses TRBV7-9 and TRBJ2-3; 8 nucleotides match TRBD2. Germline V gene data show CDR1 as SEHNR and CDR2 as FQNEAQ (reference sequence). This CDR3 spans 15 amino acids. Losses at the gene ends were 5 bases for V and 2 bases for J; bases not matched to a gene: 6. The chain's CDR3 is CASSALAGPTDTQYF. CDR3 nucleotides: TGTGCCAGCAGCGCCTTAGCGGGGCCCACAGATACGCAGTATTTT.

This clonotype has a single count. The chain joins TRBV24-1 to TRBJ2-6; D is tentatively TRBD1 or TRBD2 (7 bases each). The CDR3 has 17 amino acids. Germline CDR1 reads KGHDR; CDR2 reads SFDVKD. V gave up 4 bases and J gave up 2 bases, with 14 bases separating them. The DNA for the CDR3 is TGTGCCACCAGTGACCAGACAGGGACTACTGGGGCCAACGTCCTGACTTTC. It specifies CATSDQTGTTGANVLTF.

A few counts support this clonotype. The rearrangement links TRBV25-1 to TRBJ2-7; perhaps TRBD1 as D (5 bases). Per germline, CDR1 MGHDK and CDR2 SYGVNS. Trimming took 0 bases from V and 7 from J, leaving 13 bases between them. The CDR3 is 14 residues long. The DNA for the CDR3 is TGTGCCAGCAGTGAATATACCCTAAAGGGGGAGCAGTACTTC. This encodes CASSEYTLKGEQYF.

This chain joins TRBV4-2 and TRBJ2-1, with 11 positions matching TRBD2. CDR3 length equals 16 residues. Trimming at V came to 4 bases and at J to 5 bases, leaving 7 bases not matched to a gene. CDR1 is LGHNA, CDR2 YNFKEQ, per germline. The CDR3, as DNA: TGTGCCAGCAGCCCGCAGCCGGGACTAGCGGACAATGAGCAGTTCTTC. Protein sequence: CASSPQPGLADNEQFF.

This clonotype was picked up one time. The chain employs TRBV20-1 and TRBJ2-3, with TRBD1 matching over 8 bases. With 0 bases clipped from V and 3 bases from J, the junction kept 8 bases outside the gene matches. CDR3 length equals 16 residues. Germline V gene sequence: CDR1 DFQATT, CDR2 SNEGSKA (reference sequence). The CDR3 reads CSARDRGRGRTDTQYF. CDR3 sequence (DNA): TGCAGTGCTAGAGATCGGGGCAGGGGGCGAACAGATACGCAGTATTTT.

The chain recombines TRBV6-6 with TRBJ2-7; D is undetermined. The CDR3 sequence is 11 residues long. Germline loops: CDR1 MNHNY, CDR2 SVGAGI (reference sequence). In DNA, the CDR3 is TGTGCATACGGGCAGTCCTACGAGCAGTACTTC. Amino acids: CAYGQSYEQYF.

This rearrangement joins TRBV7-2 to TRBJ2-3, with 7 bases lining up with TRBD2. Germline CDR1 is SGHTA and CDR2 is FQGNSA. The CDR3 has 15 amino acids. V lost 6 bases, J lost 6 bases, and 12 bases stayed unmatched. The CDR3 here is CASSSQRGVADTQYF. CDR3 nucleotides: TGTGCCAGCAGTTCCCAACGGGGGGTAGCGGATACGCAGTATTTT.